The entry below describes one TCR beta chain. Which antigen it targets is not known. Per-nucleotide qualities are absent, and no much larger clonotype sits a single base away. The immunoSEQ Assay, a bias-controlled multiplex PCR, was used to amplify TCRbeta CDR3 regions from genomic DNA. Regarding the original processing steps: Nucleated cell counts per sample were estimated from amplification of reference gene primers within the assay. Sequence reads were collapsed and filtered to measure the absolute abundance of every unique TCRbeta CDR3 rearrangement. For each sample, productive Simpson clonality was calculated by taking the square root of Simpson's diversity index across productive rearrangements. Sourced from immuneACCESS, this table was stored by TCRdb with only in-frame sequences that have V and J called. A share of the clones is absent; for the studies checked, an unresolved V gene accounts for under half, and the remainder has no known explanation. The D gene and trimming were derived from the DNA, and the V and J assignments and clone size from that table. Across this sample there are about 100,000 clones, with 80% to 95% seen only once. The top ten clonotypes cover around 5.7% of the sample.

This sample was included in a study of blood T cell repertoires in COVID-19 (dated by TCRdb to the early 2020s). Concerning the study at large: The collaborator samples originated in the United States, Italy and Spain and spanned the acute and convalescent phases of COVID-19. The samples were drawn from two sources: the first 160 participants of the ongoing ImmuneRACE study, and over 1,000 subjects contributed by 6 global collaborators. Where available, HLA class I and class II types were obtained from metadata supplied by the sample provider rather than from assay-based typing. The material from the prospective study consisted of cDNA or gDNA derived from T cells, B-cell-depleted T cells, or PBMCs. The sample metadata nearly always contained a de-identified subject ID, COVID-19 status, age in years and sex. Subjects who had been exposed to COVID-19, were actively infected with it, or had recovered from it provided the deeply sampled blood TCRbeta repertoires that made up the dataset. A freely available public database, intended as a resource for researchers studying the immune response to SARS-CoV-2, is where the repertoires were released. On the study overall, not on this receptor specifically: Clinical and demographic metadata were provided uncurated, with the amount varying by source and participant.

Whole blood was collected in K2EDTA tubes by collaborating institutions according to the institutions' own protocols. For TCRbeta analysis, collaborator samples were shipped as frozen whole blood, as isolated PBMCs, or as DNA extracted from either sample type. CDR1 and CDR2, looked up from the germline V gene, are KGHDR and SFDVKD. The CDR3 runs 16 amino acids, cysteine and phenylalanine included. Just the 48-base CDR3 DNA is kept, in frame starting at base 1. V is shortened by 6 bases, J by 1 base, and the region joining them spans 14 bases. The sequenced material came from peripheral blood. The receptor was derived from a man in his sixties or seventies with acute or convalescent COVID-19. The chain is made from TRBV24-1 and TRBJ2-2; TRBD1 is possibly the D segment (6 matching bases). The CDR3 protein sequence reads: CATSPGDGENTGELFF. The base sequence is TGTGCCACCAGTCCAGGGGACGGAGAGAACACCGGGGAGCTGTTTTTT.